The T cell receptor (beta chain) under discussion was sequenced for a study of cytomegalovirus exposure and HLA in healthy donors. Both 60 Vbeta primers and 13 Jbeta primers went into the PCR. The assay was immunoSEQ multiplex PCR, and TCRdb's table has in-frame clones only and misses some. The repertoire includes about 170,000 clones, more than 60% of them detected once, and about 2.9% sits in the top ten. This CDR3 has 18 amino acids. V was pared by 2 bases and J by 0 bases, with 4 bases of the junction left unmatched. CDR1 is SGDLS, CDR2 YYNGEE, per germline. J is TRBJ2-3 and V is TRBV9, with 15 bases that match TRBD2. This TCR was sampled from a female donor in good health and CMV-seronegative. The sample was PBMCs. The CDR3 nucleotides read TGTGCCAGCAGCGTCGGGACTAGCGGGGGGCCTAGCACAGATACGCAGTATTTT. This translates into CASSVGTSGGPSTDTQYF. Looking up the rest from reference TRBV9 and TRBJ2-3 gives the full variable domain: DSGVTQTPKHLITATGQRVTLRCSPRSGDLSVYWYQQSLDQGLQFLIQYYNGEERAKGNILERFSAQQFPDLHSELNLSSLELGDSALYFCASSVGTSGGPSTDTQYFGPGTRLTVL.